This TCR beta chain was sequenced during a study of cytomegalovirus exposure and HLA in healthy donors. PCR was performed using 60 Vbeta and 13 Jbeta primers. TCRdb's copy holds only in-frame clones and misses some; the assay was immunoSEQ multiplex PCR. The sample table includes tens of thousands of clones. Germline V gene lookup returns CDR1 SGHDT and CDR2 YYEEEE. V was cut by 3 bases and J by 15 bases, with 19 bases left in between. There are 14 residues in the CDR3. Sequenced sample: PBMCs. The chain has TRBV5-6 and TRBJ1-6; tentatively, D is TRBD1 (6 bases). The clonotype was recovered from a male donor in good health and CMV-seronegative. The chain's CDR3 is CASSYRGTRDLLHF. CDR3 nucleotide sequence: TGTGCCAGCAGCTACAGAGGGACACGGGACCTCCTCCACTTT. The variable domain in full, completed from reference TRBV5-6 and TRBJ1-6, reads DAGVTQSPTHLIKTRGQQVTLRCSPKSGHDTVSWYQQALGQGPQFIFQYYEEEERQRGNFPDRFSGHQFPNYSSELNVNALLLGDSALYLCASSYRGTRDLLHFGNGTRLTVT.